The clone carrying this TCR beta chain came up once. Its antigen remains unidentified. This entry is derived from a study of OX40 agonist ivuxolimab in advanced cancers. Turning to the study itself: The diagnoses of dose-escalation patients were hepatocellular carcinoma, melanoma, renal cell or head and neck cancer. Of the participants, approximately 40% had some prior anti-PD-1, anti-PD-L1 or anti-CTLA-4 therapy, which was allowed. Study observations and caveats: It was also the case that some nonresponders had low normalized T-cell clonal expansion. At 0.1 to 3.0 mg/kg and by week 6, CD4+ and CD8+ T cells in the blood had expanded clonally.

Germline V lookup: CDR1 SGHTS, CDR2 YDEGEE. The CDR3 runs 17 residues. V was pared by 7 bases and J by 0 bases, with 9 bases of the junction left unmatched. Data came from immunoSEQ multiplex PCR; TCRdb stores just in-frame clones and leaves some out. The sample gives about 31,000 clones, approximately 90% of which show up once; less than 30% is in the top ten. This TCR came from an adult with an advanced solid tumor such as melanoma, head and neck, liver or kidney cancer. This sample comprised CD4+ or CD8+ T cells sorted from blood, obtained in a trial of the OX40 agonist ivuxolimab. This sequence joins TRBV5-8 and TRBJ1-5, with 11 bases lining up with TRBD1. The CDR3 region has the DNA TGTGCCAGCTCACCGGACAGGGGGCTCTATAGCAATCAGCCCCAGCATTTT. Protein product: CASSPDRGLYSNQPQHF.